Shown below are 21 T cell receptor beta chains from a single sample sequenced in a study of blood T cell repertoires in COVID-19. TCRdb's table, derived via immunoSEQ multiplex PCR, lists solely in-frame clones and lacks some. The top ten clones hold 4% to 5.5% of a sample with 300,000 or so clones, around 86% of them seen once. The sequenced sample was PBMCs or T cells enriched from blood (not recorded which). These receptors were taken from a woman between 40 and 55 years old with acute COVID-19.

The CDR3 DNA reads as TGTGCCAGCAGCCCGTTGGGGATCGAGCGGAGGGGACGCTCCTACAATGAGCAGTTCTTC. This codes for CASSPLGIERRGRSYNEQFF. V and J are TRBV5-5 and TRBJ2-1; TRBD2 might be the D (6 bases). CDR3 length: 20 amino acids. Trimming shortened V by 4 bases and J by 0 bases, and 26 bases separated the two germline ends. The germline V gene encodes CDR1 SGHKS and CDR2 YYEKEE (reference sequence).

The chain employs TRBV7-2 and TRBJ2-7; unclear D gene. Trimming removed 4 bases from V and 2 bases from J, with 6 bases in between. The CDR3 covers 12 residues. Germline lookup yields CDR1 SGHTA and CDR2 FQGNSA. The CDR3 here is CASSSGTYEQYF. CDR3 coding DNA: TGTGCCAGCAGCTCGGGTACCTACGAGCAGTACTTC.

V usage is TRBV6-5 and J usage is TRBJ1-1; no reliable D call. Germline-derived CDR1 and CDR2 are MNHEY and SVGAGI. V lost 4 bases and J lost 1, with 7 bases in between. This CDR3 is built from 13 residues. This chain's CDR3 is CASSLFGNTEAFF. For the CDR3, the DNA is TGTGCCAGCAGTTTGTTCGGGAACACTGAAGCTTTCTTT.

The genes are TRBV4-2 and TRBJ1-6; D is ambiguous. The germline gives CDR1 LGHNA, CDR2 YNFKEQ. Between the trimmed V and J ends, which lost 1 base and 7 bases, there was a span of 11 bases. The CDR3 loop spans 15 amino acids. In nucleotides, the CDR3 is TGTGCCAGCAGCCAAGTGTATTCCCTAAATTCACCCCTCCACTTT. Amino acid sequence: CASSQVYSLNSPLHF.

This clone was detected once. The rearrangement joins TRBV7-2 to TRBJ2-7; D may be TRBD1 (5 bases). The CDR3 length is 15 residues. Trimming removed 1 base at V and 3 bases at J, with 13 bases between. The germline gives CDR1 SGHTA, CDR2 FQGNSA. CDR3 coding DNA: TGTGCCAGCAGCTTAGTACCCAACCAGGGCTACGAGCAGTACTTC. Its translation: CASSLVPNQGYEQYF.

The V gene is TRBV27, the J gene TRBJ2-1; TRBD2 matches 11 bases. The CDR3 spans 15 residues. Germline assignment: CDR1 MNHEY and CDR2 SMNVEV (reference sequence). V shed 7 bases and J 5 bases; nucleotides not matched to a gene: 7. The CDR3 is CASTSLGLADNEQFF. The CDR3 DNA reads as TGTGCCAGCACTTCCCTGGGACTAGCGGACAATGAGCAGTTCTTC.

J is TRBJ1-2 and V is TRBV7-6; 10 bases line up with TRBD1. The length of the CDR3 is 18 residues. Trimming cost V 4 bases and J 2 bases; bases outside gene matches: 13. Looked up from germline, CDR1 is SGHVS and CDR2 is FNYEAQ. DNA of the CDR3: TGTGCCAGCAGCTCGACCCGGACAGGGGGTTTTGAGAACTATGGCTACACCTTC. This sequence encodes CASSSTRTGGFENYGYTF. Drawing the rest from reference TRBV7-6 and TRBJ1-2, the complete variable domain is GAGVSQSPRYKVTKRGQDVALRCDPISGHVSLYWYRQALGQGPEFLTYFNYEAQQDKSGLPNDRFSAERPEGSISTLTIQRTEQRDSAMYRCASSSTRTGGFENYGYTFGSGTRLTVV.

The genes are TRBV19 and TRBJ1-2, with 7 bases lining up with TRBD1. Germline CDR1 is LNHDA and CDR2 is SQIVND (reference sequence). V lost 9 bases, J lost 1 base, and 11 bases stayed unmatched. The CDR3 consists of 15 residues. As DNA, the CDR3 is TGTGCCAGCTTAGGACGGGACAGAGTTAACTATGGCTACACCTTC. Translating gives CASLGRDRVNYGYTF. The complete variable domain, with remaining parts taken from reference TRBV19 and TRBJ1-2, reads DGGITQSPKYLFRKEGQNVTLSCEQNLNHDAMYWYRQDPGQGLRLIYYSQIVNDFQKGDIAEGYSVSREKKESFPLTVTSAQKNPTAFYLCASLGRDRVNYGYTFGSGTRLTVV.

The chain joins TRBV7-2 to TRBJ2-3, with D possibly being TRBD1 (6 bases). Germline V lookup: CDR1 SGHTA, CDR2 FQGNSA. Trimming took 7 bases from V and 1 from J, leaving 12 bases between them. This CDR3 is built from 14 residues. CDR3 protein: CASKVGQRTDTQYF. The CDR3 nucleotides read TGTGCCAGCAAAGTAGGACAGCGCACAGATACGCAGTATTTT.

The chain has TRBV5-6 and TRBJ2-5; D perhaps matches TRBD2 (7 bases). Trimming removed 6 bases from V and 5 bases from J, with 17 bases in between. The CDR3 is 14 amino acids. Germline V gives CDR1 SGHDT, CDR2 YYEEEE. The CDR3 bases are TGTGCCAGCAATAACTGGGGGGGCCTGGAGACCCAGTACTTC. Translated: CASNNWGGLETQYF.

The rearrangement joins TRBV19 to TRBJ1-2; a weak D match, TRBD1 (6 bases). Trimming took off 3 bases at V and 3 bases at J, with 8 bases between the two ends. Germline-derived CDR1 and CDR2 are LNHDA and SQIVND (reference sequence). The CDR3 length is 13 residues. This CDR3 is CASSMRTDYGYTF. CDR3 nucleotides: TGTGCCAGTAGTATGAGGACAGACTATGGCTACACCTTC. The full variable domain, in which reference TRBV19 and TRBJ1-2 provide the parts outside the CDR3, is DGGITQSPKYLFRKEGQNVTLSCEQNLNHDAMYWYRQDPGQGLRLIYYSQIVNDFQKGDIAEGYSVSREKKESFPLTVTSAQKNPTAFYLCASSMRTDYGYTFGSGTRLTVV.

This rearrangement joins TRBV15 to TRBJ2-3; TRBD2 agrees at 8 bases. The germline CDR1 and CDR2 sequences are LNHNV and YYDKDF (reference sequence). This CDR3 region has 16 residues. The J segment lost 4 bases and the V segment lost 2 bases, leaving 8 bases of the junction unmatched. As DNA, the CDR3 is TGTGCCACCAGCAGATCCCCCCGGGGGGGCGCAGATACGCAGTATTTT. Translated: CATSRSPRGGADTQYF.

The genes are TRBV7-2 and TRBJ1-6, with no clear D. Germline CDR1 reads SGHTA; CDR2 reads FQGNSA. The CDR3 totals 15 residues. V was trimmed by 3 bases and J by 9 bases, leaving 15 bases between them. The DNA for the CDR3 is TGTGCCAGCAGCTTTTGGGAGGTTCCGGGTTCACCCCTCCACTTT. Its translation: CASSFWEVPGSPLHF. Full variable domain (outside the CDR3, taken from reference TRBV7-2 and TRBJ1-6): GAGVSQSPSNKVTEKGKDVELRCDPISGHTALYWYRQSLGQGLEFLIYFQGNSAPDKSGLPSDRFSAERTGGSVSTLTIQRTQQEDSAVYLCASSFWEVPGSPLHFGNGTRLTVT.

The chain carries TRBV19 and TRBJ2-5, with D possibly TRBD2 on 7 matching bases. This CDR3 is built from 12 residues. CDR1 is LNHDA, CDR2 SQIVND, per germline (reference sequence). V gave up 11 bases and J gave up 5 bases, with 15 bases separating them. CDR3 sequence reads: CASRGGGETQYF. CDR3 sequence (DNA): TGTGCCTCTAGGGGGGGTGGGGAGACCCAGTACTTC.

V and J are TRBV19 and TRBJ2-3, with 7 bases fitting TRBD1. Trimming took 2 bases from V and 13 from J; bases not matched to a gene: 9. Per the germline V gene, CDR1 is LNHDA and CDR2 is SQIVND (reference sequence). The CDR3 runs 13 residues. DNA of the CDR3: TGTGCCAGTAGTATAACCTGGGACAGCGACGAGTATTTT. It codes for CASSITWDSDEYF.

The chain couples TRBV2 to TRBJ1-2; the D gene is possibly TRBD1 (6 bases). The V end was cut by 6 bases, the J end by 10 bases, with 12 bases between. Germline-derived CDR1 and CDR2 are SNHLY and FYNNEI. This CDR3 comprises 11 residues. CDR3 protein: CASRQQGPYTF. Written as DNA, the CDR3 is TGTGCCAGCAGGCAACAGGGTCCCTACACCTTC. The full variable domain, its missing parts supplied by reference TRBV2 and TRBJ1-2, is EPEVTQTPSHQVTQMGQEVILRCVPISNHLYFYWYRQILGQKVEFLVSFYNNEISEKSEIFDDQFSVERPDGSNFTLKIRSTKLEDSAMYFCASRQQGPYTFGSGTRLTVV.

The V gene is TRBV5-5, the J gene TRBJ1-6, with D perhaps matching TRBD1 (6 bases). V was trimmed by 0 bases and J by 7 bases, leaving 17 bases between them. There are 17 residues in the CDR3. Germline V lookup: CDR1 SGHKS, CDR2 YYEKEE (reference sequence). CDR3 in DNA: TGTGCCAGCAGCTTGGATCGGTTCGCAGGGGTGAATTCACCCCTCCACTTT. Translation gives CASSLDRFAGVNSPLHF.

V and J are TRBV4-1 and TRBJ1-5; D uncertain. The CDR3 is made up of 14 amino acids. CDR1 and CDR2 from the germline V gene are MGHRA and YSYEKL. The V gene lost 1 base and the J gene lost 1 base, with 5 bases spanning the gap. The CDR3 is CASSQAGSNQPQHF. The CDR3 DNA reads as TGCGCCAGCAGCCAAGCGGGGAGCAATCAGCCCCAGCATTTT.

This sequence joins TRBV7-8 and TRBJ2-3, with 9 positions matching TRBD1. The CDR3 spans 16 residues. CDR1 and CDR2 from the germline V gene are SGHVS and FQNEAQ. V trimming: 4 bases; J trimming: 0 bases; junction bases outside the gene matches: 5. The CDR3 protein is CASSWYRGPSTDTQYF. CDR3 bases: TGTGCCAGCAGCTGGTACAGGGGGCCGAGCACAGATACGCAGTATTTT.

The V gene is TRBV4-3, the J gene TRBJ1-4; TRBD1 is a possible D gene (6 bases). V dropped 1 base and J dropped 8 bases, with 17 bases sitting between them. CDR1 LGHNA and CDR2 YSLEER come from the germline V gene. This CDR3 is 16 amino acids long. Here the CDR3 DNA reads TGCGCCAGCAGCCAAGCTGGACAGTTAATATCGGAAAAACTGTTTTTT. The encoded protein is CASSQAGQLISEKLFF.

In DNA, the CDR3 is TGTGCCAGTAGTGCCAGGGTCGACACCGGGGAGCTGTTTTTT. Its translation is CASSARVDTGELFF. The chain combines TRBV19 with TRBJ2-2; weak D call: TRBD1 (5 bases). Germline V gene sequence: CDR1 LNHDA, CDR2 SQIVND (reference sequence). The CDR3 extends over 14 amino acids. Trimming took 5 bases from V and 3 from J, leaving 10 bases between them.